This TCR beta chain was identified during a study of blood T cell repertoires in COVID-19. About the study: Sample material is recorded as cDNA or gDNA derived from T cells, B-cell-depleted T cells, or PBMCs.

The authors' processing: Estimation of nucleated cell counts relied on the amplification of reference gene primers. TCRdb's copy holds only in-frame clones and misses some; the assay was immunoSEQ multiplex PCR. V and J calls and clone size follow that table, whereas D and trimming were derived from the DNA. The sample holds about 330,000 clones, roughly 88% seen once. This receptor was identified in a woman between 45 and 60 years old with acute or convalescent COVID-19. Source material: peripheral blood.

CDR3 sequence (DNA): TGTGCCAGCAGCGTAGCTCCAGAAAGCAATCAGCCCCAGCATTTT. Translating gives CASSVAPESNQPQHF. V gene TRBV9 combines with J gene TRBJ1-5; D uncertain. CDR1 and CDR2 (germline): SGDLS, YYNGEE. This CDR3 has 15 residues. The germline V and J ends were trimmed by 0 bases and 1 base, with 8 bases remaining between them.